Sequencing of this TCR beta chain was carried out in a study of liver allograft versus peripheral blood T cells. Background on the study: Liver transplant recipients had T cell receptor repertoires compared between transplanted liver and peripheral blood.

The CDR3 sequence is 15 residues long. With V trimmed by 5 bases and J by 3 bases, 5 bases remained unmatched. The germline V gene encodes CDR1 MNHNY and CDR2 SVGAGI (reference sequence). A single record per CDR3 protein comes from TCRdb applying MiXCR to the reads. The repertoire holds 4,500 to 5,500 distinct CDR3 sequences, with roughly 17% as singletons. V and J are TRBV6-6 and TRBJ1-5, with 9 bases lining up with TRBD1. This TCR came from a human patient who had a liver transplant. Some T cells could come from the graft donor. The chain's CDR3 is CASSAGTGYNQPQHF. CDR3 DNA: TGTGCCAGCAGTGCCGGGACAGGGTACAATCAGCCCCAGCATTTT.